This T cell receptor (beta chain) was recovered during a study of CD8 T cells in ankylosing spondylitis. Quantitative 5'-RACE with molecular barcodes was used to make the TCR beta libraries. TCRdb independently ran MiXCR on the 5' RACE reads; one entry per CDR3 protein. The table includes about 450,000 distinct CDR3 sequences, more than 25% detected once. General study findings and limits: The authors reported significant enrichment of disease-linked clones in matched ankylosing spondylitis synovial fluid. Made up of about eight highly homologous variants, a TCR beta motif appeared characteristic of ankylosing spondylitis blood. Earlier work had already found some motif variants in reactive arthritis synovial fluid and blood.

This clonotype appeared a few times. The antigen is unknown. The CDR3 has 14 amino acids. Trimming removed 0 bases from V and 7 bases from J; junction bases left unmatched: 0. Germline loops: CDR1 MGHRA, CDR2 YSYEKL. The chain links TRBV4-1 to TRBJ2-7; TRBD2 agrees at 13 bases. The sequence came from a male donor with ankylosing spondylitis. Sequenced: blood, either unsorted or a sorted T cell fraction (not recorded which). The CDR3 region has the DNA TGCGCCAGCAGCCAAGAGGGACTAGCGGGGGAGCAGTACGTC. Translated: CASSQEGLAGEQYV.